These 23 T cell receptor beta chains were all obtained from the same sample, sequenced in a study of T cell repertoires in cytomegalovirus infection. MiXCR was run by TCRdb on the reads, yielding one entry per CDR3 protein. The sample lists roughly 500,000 distinct CDR3 sequences, about 15% seen once, with 24% in the top ten. Sample: CD8+ T cells from PBMCs. The receptors derive from a human donor in good health (CMV status not recorded). Some clones in this sample may be carry-over from other donors' samples.

This chain uses TRBV12-3 or TRBV12-4 with TRBJ2-4; 9 bases align to TRBD1. CDR3 length: 17 residues. V shed 3 bases, J shed 0 bases, and the junction held 6 bases outside the gene matches. The CDR3 sequence is CASSFRQGGVAKNIQYF. For the CDR3, the DNA is TGTGCCAGCAGTTTCAGACAGGGGGGAGTAGCCAAAAACATTCAGTACTTC.

This clonotype showed up many times. The V call is TRBV7-9, the J call TRBJ2-7; TRBD2 agrees at 10 bases. CDR1 is SEHNR, CDR2 FQNEAQ, per germline (reference sequence). The trim removed 4 bases at V and 7 bases at J, leaving 10 bases unmatched. The CDR3 is made up of 15 amino acids. Here the CDR3 DNA reads TGTGCCAGCAGCTCTTTACCCCAACTAGCGGGGGAGCAGTACTTC. Protein sequence: CASSSLPQLAGEQYF. Full variable domain (rest looked up from reference TRBV7-9 and TRBJ2-7): DTGVSQNPRHKITKRGQNVTFRCDPISEHNRLYWYRQTLGQGPEFLTYFQNEAQLEKSRLLSDRFSAERPKGSFSTLEIQRTEQGDSAMYLCASSSLPQLAGEQYFGPGTRLTVT.

This clonotype was picked up many times. This chain links TRBV7-8 with TRBJ2-7; D uncertain. The CDR3 extends over 11 amino acids. The V and J ends lost 5 bases and 4 bases respectively, with 6 bases between them. CDR1 SGHVS and CDR2 FQNEAQ come from the germline V gene. Written as DNA, the CDR3 is TGTGCCAGCAGCCTTTATTACGAGCAGTACTTC. Its translation is CASSLYYEQYF.

The chain employs TRBV9 and TRBJ2-1; TRBD2 aligns across 8 bases. Germline CDR1 and CDR2: SGDLS and YYNGEE. Unmatched junction bases numbered 9, after V lost 0 bases and J lost 7 bases. There are 16 residues in the CDR3. The CDR3, as DNA: TGTGCCAGCAGCGTAGTTTCCAGCGGGAGATCGAATGAGCAGTTCTTC. Translation: CASSVVSSGRSNEQFF.

This clonotype was detected many times. The rearrangement uses TRBV27 and TRBJ2-3; 8 nucleotides match TRBD2. The germline V gene has CDR1 MNHEY and CDR2 SMNVEV (reference sequence). The CDR3 loop spans 15 amino acids. V gave up 2 bases and J gave up 4 bases; unmatched junction bases: 5. The CDR3 spells CASSLKGREADTQYF. The CDR3 DNA follows: TGTGCCAGCAGTTTAAAAGGGCGGGAGGCAGATACGCAGTATTTT.

The sample holds a few counts of this clonotype. This sequence joins TRBV25-1 and TRBJ2-1; D is perhaps TRBD1 or TRBD2 (5 bases each). The germline CDR1 and CDR2 sequences are MGHDK and SYGVNS. There are 13 residues in the CDR3. V was pared by 7 bases and J by 6 bases, with 13 bases between. DNA for the CDR3: TGTGCCAGCACTCCCGGGACGTCCAATGAGCAGTTCTTC. Translating it yields CASTPGTSNEQFF.

A word on this clonotype: A much larger clone differs by one base, so this may be a read error. The chain is built from TRBV6-1 and TRBJ1-4, with no clear D. Germline loops: CDR1 MNHNS, CDR2 SASEGT. The CDR3 length is 16 residues. The CDR3 protein is CASSELWSATNEELFF. In DNA, the CDR3 is TGTGCCAGCAGTGAACTCTGGAGTGCAACTAATGAAGAACTGTTTTTT.

The chain is built from TRBV12-5 and TRBJ2-5, with D tentatively TRBD2 (6 bases). Trimming pared 6 bases from V and 1 base from J, leaving 15 bases between. Per the germline V gene, CDR1 is LGHNT and CDR2 is FRNRAP. CDR3 size: 15 residues. The CDR3 protein is CASGLGSMSQETQYF. CDR3 nucleotides: TGTGCTAGTGGCCTCGGGAGCATGTCCCAAGAGACCCAGTACTTC.

In its sample, this clonotype was seen a few times. The J gene is TRBJ1-1, the V gene TRBV5-5, with D hard to call. The CDR3 consists of 12 residues. Germline CDR1 SGHKS, CDR2 YYEKEE (reference sequence). V lost 2 bases to trimming and J lost 5 bases, with 7 bases between them. The CDR3, as DNA: TGTGCCAGCAGCTTTCTGAGAACTGAAGCTTTCTTT. Amino acids: CASSFLRTEAFF.

A word on this clonotype: Possible read error: a much larger clone is one base away. This chain links TRBV27 with TRBJ2-1; a weak D match, TRBD2 (5 bases). The CDR3 totals 13 residues. Trimming removed 6 bases at V and 3 bases at J, with 9 bases between. Germline V gene sequence: CDR1 MNHEY, CDR2 SMNVEV (reference sequence). The CDR3 DNA is TGTGCCAGCAGCCAACTAGACTACAATGAGCAGTTCTTC. Protein sequence: CASSQLDYNEQFF.

This chain connects TRBV24-1 to TRBJ1-3, with D possibly TRBD1 on 5 matching bases. V lost 1 base and J 2 bases, leaving 8 bases between the germline ends. Germline V gene sequence: CDR1 KGHDR, CDR2 SFDVKD. This CDR3 is 15 amino acids long. The CDR3 sequence is CATSDFRDPGNTIYF. CDR3 DNA sequence: TGTGCCACCAGTGATTTCAGGGATCCTGGAAACACCATATATTTT.

This clonotype has a count of ten or more. This chain joins TRBV7-9 and TRBJ1-2, with D hard to call. CDR1 and CDR2 (germline): SEHNR, FQNEAQ (reference sequence). With 6 bases removed from V and 3 bases from J, the gap between germline ends came to 8 bases. The CDR3 is 12 residues long. The CDR3 bases are TGTGCCAGCAGGTGGTCGCACTATGGCTACACCTTC. Translation gives CASRWSHYGYTF.

This clonotype was seen many times. The chain carries TRBV7-6 and TRBJ2-3; D remains ambiguous. V was trimmed by 1 base and J by 6 bases, leaving 11 bases between them. This CDR3 comprises 14 residues. Germline CDR1 and CDR2: SGHVS and FNYEAQ. The CDR3 DNA follows: TGTGCCAGCAGCTTAGGTGGCACATGGGATACGCAGTATTTT. Translated, it gives CASSLGGTWDTQYF.

This clonotype was picked up a small number of times. At one end, the junction sequence differs from germline, possibly due to a read error. The chain recombines TRBV2 with TRBJ2-1; D possibly uses TRBD1 or TRBD2 (6 bases each). This CDR3 spans 10 amino acids. Germline CDR1 reads SNHLY; CDR2 reads FYNNEI. CDR3 sequence reads: CASRGGRAYF. CDR3 coding DNA: TGTGCCAGCAGGGGGGGCAGGGCTTACTTC.

This clonotype was recorded many times. The chain has TRBV7-2 and TRBJ2-5; D unresolved. Germline lookup yields CDR1 SGHTA and CDR2 FQGNSA. The CDR3 extends over 14 amino acids. Trimming stripped 1 base from V and 5 bases from J, with 11 bases between. CDR3 sequence: CASSLVVAVETQYF. DNA for the CDR3: TGTGCCAGCAGCTTAGTTGTGGCGGTGGAGACCCAGTACTTC.

This chain uses TRBV6-1 with TRBJ2-1; 7 bases are a match to TRBD2. The germline CDR1 and CDR2 sequences are MNHNS and SASEGT. This CDR3 region has 15 residues. V gave up 1 base and J gave up 6 bases; unmatched junction bases: 6. CDR3 protein: CASSEVGGTGNEQFF. CDR3 nucleotide sequence: TGTGCCAGCAGTGAAGTGGGGGGGACTGGCAATGAGCAGTTCTTC.

This clonotype has only a few counts. This sequence joins TRBV5-1 and TRBJ2-1, with D possibly TRBD1 on 5 matching bases. This CDR3 is built from 11 residues. The V end lost 9 bases, the J end lost 7 bases, and 11 bases lay between the germline ends. The germline V gene has CDR1 SGHRS and CDR2 YFSETQ. The CDR3 bases are TGCGCCACCACGAAGGGGAATGAGCAGTTCTTC. It translates to CATTKGNEQFF.

Comment on this clonotype: The conserved closing phenylalanine or tryptophan is absent in this CDR3, likely reflecting a read error. CDR3 amino acids: CSVDRVSTLQETQYL. CDR3 bases: TGCAGCGTTGACAGGGTGTCTACCCTCCAAGAGACCCAGTACTTA. The genes are TRBV29-1 and TRBJ2-5; maybe TRBD1 (5 bases). Germline V CDR1 and CDR2: SQVTM, ANQGSEA. Trimming cost V 3 bases and J 1 base, with 15 bases left between them. This CDR3 spans 15 amino acids.

This chain links TRBV27 with TRBJ1-1; maybe TRBD1 (5 bases). Germline assignment: CDR1 MNHEY and CDR2 SMNVEV (reference sequence). The CDR3 loop spans 13 amino acids. V lost 6 bases and J 3 bases, leaving 11 bases between the germline ends. As DNA, the CDR3 is TGTGCCAGCAGGAGGGTAGGGGACACTGAAGCTTTCTTT. The encoded protein is CASRRVGDTEAFF.

The chain employs TRBV27 and TRBJ2-7; possible D gene TRBD1, 6 bases. Trimming removed 4 bases from V and 5 bases from J, with 18 bases in between. This CDR3 has 15 residues. Germline CDR1 reads MNHEY; CDR2 reads SMNVEV (reference sequence). The CDR3 loop reads CASSSGQGLSDEQYF. The CDR3 nucleotides are TGTGCCAGCAGTTCCGGGCAGGGGCTATCGGACGAGCAGTACTTC.

This clonotype was recorded many times. V is TRBV7-3 and J is TRBJ2-3; 13 bases fit TRBD2. The CDR3 extends over 17 amino acids. The germline V gene has CDR1 SGHTA and CDR2 FQGTGA. V lost 0 bases and J lost 4; bases outside the gene matches: 4. The CDR3 DNA reads as TGTGCCAGCAGCTTAACTGGACTAGCGGGAGCCCCAGATACGCAGTATTTT. Translated, it gives CASSLTGLAGAPDTQYF.

This clonotype was counted ten times or more. The CDR3 reads CASSQERGGGATDTQYF. CDR3 nucleotides: TGTGCCAGCAGCCAAGAACGGGGCGGGGGGGCAACAGATACGCAGTATTTT. The chain couples TRBV4-2 to TRBJ2-3, with TRBD2 matching 9 bases. The CDR3 loop spans 17 amino acids. The J segment lost 3 bases and the V segment lost 0 bases, leaving 7 bases of the junction unmatched. CDR1 and CDR2 (germline): LGHNA, YNFKEQ.

The chain employs TRBV19 and TRBJ1-1; TRBD1 might be the D (6 bases). CDR1 and CDR2 from the germline V gene are LNHDA and SQIVND (reference sequence). V lost 6 bases to trimming and J lost 11 bases, with 13 bases between them. The CDR3 totals 11 residues. The CDR3 coding sequence is TGTGCCAGTAGCGGGGGGGCCGGGGCTTTCTTT. Amino acids: CASSGGAGAFF.